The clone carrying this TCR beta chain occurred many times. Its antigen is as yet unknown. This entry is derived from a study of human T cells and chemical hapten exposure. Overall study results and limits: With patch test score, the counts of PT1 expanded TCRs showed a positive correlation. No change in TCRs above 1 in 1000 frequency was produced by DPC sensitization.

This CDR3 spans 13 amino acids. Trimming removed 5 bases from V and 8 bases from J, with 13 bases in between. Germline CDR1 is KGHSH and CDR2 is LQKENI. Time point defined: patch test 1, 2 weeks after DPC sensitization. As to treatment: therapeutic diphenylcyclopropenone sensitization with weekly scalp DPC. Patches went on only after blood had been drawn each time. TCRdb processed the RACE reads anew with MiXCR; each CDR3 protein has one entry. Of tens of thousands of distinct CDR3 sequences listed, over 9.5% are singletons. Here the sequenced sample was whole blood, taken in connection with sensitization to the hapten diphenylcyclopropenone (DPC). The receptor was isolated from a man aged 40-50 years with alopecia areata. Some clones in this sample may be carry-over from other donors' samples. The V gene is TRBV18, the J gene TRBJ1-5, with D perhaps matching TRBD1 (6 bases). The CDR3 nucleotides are TGTGCCAGCTCATTCTCACAGGGTGAGCCCCAGCATTTT. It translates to CASSFSQGEPQHF.